The 28 T cell receptor beta chains in this list originate from one sample, sequenced in a study of CD8 T cells in ankylosing spondylitis. One entry per CDR3 protein, called by TCRdb with MiXCR from the 5' RACE reads. The table shows about 180,000 distinct CDR3 sequences, with 9.5% to 10% occurring only once. Source material: blood, either unsorted or a sorted T cell fraction (not recorded which). The receptors shown here come from a female donor with ankylosing spondylitis or in good health (not recorded which).

The rearrangement uses TRBV7-2 and TRBJ2-3, with no clear D. This CDR3 contains 15 residues. CDR1 is SGHTA and CDR2 is FQGNSA in the germline V gene. The germline V and J ends were trimmed by 6 bases and 2 bases, with 15 bases remaining between them. CDR3 DNA: TGTGCCAGCAGATGGACCATGGATTTCACAGATACGCAGTATTTT. Translation: CASRWTMDFTDTQYF.

Ten or more counts support this clonotype. V usage is TRBV11-3 and J usage is TRBJ1-1; no definite D call. The germline V gene encodes CDR1 SGHNT and CDR2 YENEEA. This CDR3 contains 13 residues. V was shortened by 5 bases and J by 0 bases, with 7 bases between the two germline ends. As DNA, the CDR3 is TGTGCCAGCAGCCTAACCTTGAACACTGAAGCTTTCTTT. This encodes CASSLTLNTEAFF.

The CDR3 coding sequence is TGTGCCAGCAGTTTCTCAGCGGACAAGGTCTACAATGAGCAGTTCTTC. It is translated as CASSFSADKVYNEQFF. This rearrangement joins TRBV12-3 or TRBV12-4 to TRBJ2-1; the D call may be TRBD1 or TRBD2 (5 bases each). The V gene lost 3 bases and the J gene lost 3 bases, with 15 bases spanning the gap. The CDR3 has 16 residues.

Only a few counts were recorded for this clonotype. The V gene is TRBV11-2, the J gene TRBJ2-3; 14 bases align to TRBD2. V gave up 4 bases and J gave up 3 bases; unmatched junction bases: 6. This CDR3 spans 17 amino acids. Germline V gene sequence: CDR1 SGHAT, CDR2 FQNNGV. CDR3 loop: CASSSYGTSGRTDTQYF. The DNA of the CDR3 is TGTGCCAGCAGCTCCTACGGGACTAGCGGGAGAACAGATACGCAGTATTTT.

The V and J genes are TRBV27 and TRBJ1-1; D remains ambiguous. CDR3 length: 14 amino acids. Germline CDR1 is MNHEY and CDR2 is SMNVEV (reference sequence). The V gene lost 4 bases and the J gene lost 0 bases, with 9 bases spanning the gap. The CDR3 DNA reads as TGTGCCAGCAGTTCGACCATGATGAACACTGAAGCTTTCTTT. It encodes CASSSTMMNTEAFF.

This clonotype was picked up many times. The V and J genes are TRBV12-3 or TRBV12-4 and TRBJ2-1, with 10 bases matching TRBD2. The J segment lost 7 bases and the V segment lost 8 bases, leaving 2 bases of the junction unmatched. The CDR3 is made up of 12 amino acids. The CDR3 protein is CASLAGVNEQFF. In nucleotides, the CDR3 is TGTGCCAGCCTAGCGGGAGTAAATGAGCAGTTCTTC.

The chain carries TRBV20-1 and TRBJ1-2, with D unresolved. This CDR3 is 11 amino acids long. The germline V and J ends were trimmed by 2 bases and 8 bases, with 9 bases remaining between them. The germline CDR1 and CDR2 sequences are DFQATT and SNEGSKA (reference sequence). DNA of the CDR3: TGCAGTGCTAGACAGCTGCGGGGCTACACCTTC. Translated: CSARQLRGYTF.

This chain uses TRBV20-1 with TRBJ2-7, with D perhaps TRBD2 (6 bases). Trimming took 4 bases from V and 0 from J, leaving 10 bases between them. Germline V CDR1 and CDR2: DFQATT, SNEGSKA (reference sequence). The CDR3 runs 13 residues. The CDR3: CSATGDSSYEQYF. As DNA, the CDR3 is TGCAGTGCTACTGGGGACTCCTCCTACGAGCAGTACTTC.

This clonotype was detected only a few times. The V gene is TRBV13, the J gene TRBJ2-5; 7 bases align to TRBD2. This CDR3 is 14 amino acids long. The ends lost 5 bases at V and 2 bases at J; junction bases unmatched: 5. CDR1 is PRHDT, CDR2 FYEKMQ, per germline (reference sequence). The chain's CDR3 is CASSQLAIQETQYF. The CDR3, as DNA: TGTGCCAGCAGCCAACTAGCGATTCAAGAGACCCAGTACTTC.

J is TRBJ2-1 and V is TRBV30; 8 bases are shared with TRBD2. The ends lost 3 bases at V and 9 bases at J; junction bases unmatched: 10. Germline assignment: CDR1 GTSNPN and CDR2 SVGIG (reference sequence). The CDR3 consists of 14 residues. CDR3 nucleotide sequence: TGTGCCTGGAGCGGCCCCCAAGCGGGAGTTGAGCAGTTCTTC. It specifies CAWSGPQAGVEQFF.

The CDR3 DNA is TGTGCCAGCAGCTTAGTTCGGGGGGCGATTGGGAAACTGTTTTTT. Amino acids: CASSLVRGAIGKLFF. This chain joins TRBV7-2 and TRBJ1-4; TRBD1 is a possible D gene (6 bases). V was cut by 1 base and J by 11 bases, with 17 bases left in between. Germline CDR1 and CDR2: SGHTA and FQGNSA. This CDR3 has 15 amino acids. The whole variable domain, remainder taken from reference TRBV7-2 and TRBJ1-4, is GAGVSQSPSNKVTEKGKDVELRCDPISGHTALYWYRQSLGQGLEFLIYFQGNSAPDKSGLPSDRFSAERTGGSVSTLTIQRTQQEDSAVYLCASSLVRGAIGKLFFGSGTQLSVL.

This clonotype has just a few counts. The chain recombines TRBV6-1 with TRBJ2-2, with 9 bases that match TRBD2. The V and J ends lost 6 bases and 6 bases, in that order; junction bases with no gene match: 8. The CDR3 spans 15 residues. Germline lookup yields CDR1 MNHNS and CDR2 SASEGT. CDR3 sequence: CASRRGSGSAGELFF. The CDR3 DNA reads as TGTGCCAGCAGGAGGGGTAGCGGGAGTGCCGGGGAGCTGTTTTTT.

The rearrangement links TRBV24-1 to TRBJ2-1; unclear D gene. V was cut by 2 bases and J by 8 bases, with 9 bases left in between. CDR1 is KGHDR and CDR2 is SFDVKD in the germline V gene. The CDR3 length is 13 residues. CDR3 nucleotides: TGTGCCACCAGTGATTATACTGCCGATGAGCAGTTCTTC. The encoded protein is CATSDYTADEQFF.

This clonotype was seen more than once but under ten times. The chain uses TRBV7-8 and TRBJ2-7, with D tentatively TRBD1 (5 bases). Germline assignment: CDR1 SGHVS and CDR2 FQNEAQ. The CDR3 extends over 13 amino acids. Trimming took 5 bases from V and 5 from J, leaving 13 bases between them. The CDR3 DNA is TGTGCCAGCAGCGTCCAGGGCGCCGACGAGCAGTACTTC. It encodes CASSVQGADEQYF. The full variable domain, completed using reference TRBV7-8 and TRBJ2-7, is GAGVSQSPRYKVAKRGQDVALRCDPISGHVSLFWYQQALGQGPEFLTYFQNEAQLDKSGLPSDRFFAERPEGSVSTLKIQRTQQEDSAVYLCASSVQGADEQYFGPGTRLTVT.

The chain combines TRBV27 with TRBJ2-1, with a weak D call TRBD1 (6 bases). The germline V and J ends were trimmed by 6 bases and 0 bases, with 12 bases remaining between them. CDR1 MNHEY and CDR2 SMNVEV come from the germline V gene (reference sequence). CDR3 length: 15 amino acids. DNA for the CDR3: TGTGCCAGCAGAGGGGGACCTAGCTCCTACAATGAGCAGTTCTTC. The encoded protein is CASRGGPSSYNEQFF.

This clonotype was detected only a few times. The V call is TRBV15, the J call TRBJ1-5; D gene unclear. The V gene's germline CDR1 is LNHNV and CDR2 YYDKDF (reference sequence). The CDR3 has 17 amino acids. Deletions cut 1 base from V and 9 bases from J, with 22 bases between. DNA of the CDR3: TGTGCCACCAGCAGAGCATATAAGGAAGGTTCCTTATGGCCCCAGCATTTT. Translation: CATSRAYKEGSLWPQHF.

This chain joins TRBV25-1 and TRBJ2-5; D is ambiguous. Trimming shortened V by 3 bases and J by 3 bases, and 5 bases separated the two germline ends. The CDR3 covers 12 residues. Germline V gene lookup returns CDR1 MGHDK and CDR2 SYGVNS. CDR3 DNA: TGTGCCAGCAGTGACAGAGAAGAGACCCAGTACTTC. Translated: CASSDREETQYF.

The chain recombines TRBV28 with TRBJ1-1; D not certain. Trimming shortened V by 6 bases and J by 6 bases, and 23 bases separated the two germline ends. The V gene's germline CDR1 is MDHEN and CDR2 SYDVKM. The length of the CDR3 is 16 residues. DNA of the CDR3: TGTGCCAGCAGCATCACCCCCACCCTTCTCACCGCTGAAGCTTTCTTT. Translating gives CASSITPTLLTAEAFF.

This clonotype was picked up a small number of times. The chain has TRBV4-2 and TRBJ1-2; perhaps TRBD1 as D (5 bases). The CDR3 loop spans 13 amino acids. V was shortened by 4 bases and J by 2 bases, with 8 bases between the two germline ends. Germline assignment: CDR1 LGHNA and CDR2 YNFKEQ. CDR3 amino acids: CASSPGLNYGYTF. As DNA, the CDR3 is TGTGCCAGCAGCCCGGGACTCAACTATGGCTACACCTTC.

V usage is TRBV7-9 and J usage is TRBJ2-1; 9 nucleotides line up with TRBD1. The V gene's germline CDR1 is SEHNR and CDR2 FQNEAQ (reference sequence). Trimming cost V 5 bases and J 4 bases; bases outside gene matches: 9. CDR3 length equals 16 residues. The CDR3 reads CASSGEGQGGYNEQFF. The CDR3 nucleotides read TGTGCCAGCAGCGGCGAGGGACAGGGCGGGTACAATGAGCAGTTCTTC.

In this sample, this clonotype turned up many times. The rearrangement uses TRBV6-5 and TRBJ1-1; D is ambiguous. Germline V gives CDR1 MNHEY, CDR2 SVGAGI. This CDR3 is 13 amino acids long. Trimming left V 0 bases short and J 1 base short, with 3 bases between. CDR3 protein: CASSYSRNTEAFF. The CDR3 nucleotides are TGTGCCAGCAGTTACTCGAGGAACACTGAAGCTTTCTTT.

As to this clonotype: A read error is likely, as this CDR3 ends without the conserved phenylalanine or tryptophan. The chain recombines TRBV24-1 with TRBJ2-5, with unresolved D. Germline assignment: CDR1 KGHDR and CDR2 SFDVKD. Deletions cut 2 bases from V and 3 bases from J, with 3 bases between. The CDR3 runs to 12 residues. The CDR3 loop is CATSDSEETQYS. The CDR3 bases are TGTGCCACCAGTGATTCAGAAGAGACCCAGTACTCC.

The chain links TRBV27 to TRBJ1-5; no clear D gene. Per the germline V gene, CDR1 is MNHEY and CDR2 is SMNVEV (reference sequence). The CDR3 loop spans 12 amino acids. V was trimmed by 7 bases and J by 2 bases, leaving 6 bases between them. CDR3 nucleotide sequence: TGTGCCAGCACCCAGGGCAATCAGCCCCAGCATTTT. As protein: CASTQGNQPQHF.

The chain uses TRBV6-2 or TRBV6-3 and TRBJ2-1, with 10 bases fitting TRBD2. V lost 6 bases, J lost 6 bases, and 8 bases stayed unmatched. Germline values: CDR1 MNHEY, CDR2 SVGEGT. The CDR3 has 15 residues. The CDR3 here is CASRHLAGAANEQFF. CDR3 bases: TGTGCCAGCAGGCATCTAGCGGGAGCGGCCAATGAGCAGTTCTTC.

Many counts were recorded for this clonotype. V and J are TRBV7-8 and TRBJ2-1; 8 bases fit TRBD2. CDR1 and CDR2 from the germline V gene are SGHVS and FQNEAQ. The CDR3 runs 14 residues. After removal of 3 bases from V and 9 bases from J, the junction contained 7 bases not matched to a gene. Here the CDR3 DNA reads TGTGCCAGCAGCTTTAGCGGGATGGGGGCTGAGCAGTTCTTC. Translation: CASSFSGMGAEQFF.

V gene TRBV24-1 combines with J gene TRBJ2-1; no firm D call. From germline, CDR1 is KGHDR and CDR2 SFDVKD. CDR3 length: 13 residues. V was shortened by 4 bases and J by 5 bases, with 8 bases between the two germline ends. The CDR3 here is CATSDLINNEQFF. CDR3 DNA: TGTGCCACCAGTGACCTCATCAACAATGAGCAGTTCTTC.

The chain has TRBV20-1 and TRBJ2-5; 8 nucleotides align to TRBD2. V was pared by 0 bases and J by 2 bases, with 5 bases of the junction left unmatched. Germline V gene sequence: CDR1 DFQATT, CDR2 SNEGSKA (reference sequence). This CDR3 has 15 residues. CDR3 coding DNA: TGCAGTGCTAGAGATCCAGCGGGGGTACAAGAGACCCAGTACTTC. It translates to CSARDPAGVQETQYF.

CDR3 in DNA: TGCGCCAGCAGCCAACAGGCTCGGATAGCGGGAACCTACAATGAGCAGTTCTTC. Amino acids: CASSQQARIAGTYNEQFF. This chain uses TRBV4-3 with TRBJ2-1, with 8 bases matching TRBD2. The trim removed 2 bases at V and 2 bases at J, leaving 11 bases unmatched. The CDR3 runs 18 residues. Germline CDR1 and CDR2: LGHNA and YSLEER.